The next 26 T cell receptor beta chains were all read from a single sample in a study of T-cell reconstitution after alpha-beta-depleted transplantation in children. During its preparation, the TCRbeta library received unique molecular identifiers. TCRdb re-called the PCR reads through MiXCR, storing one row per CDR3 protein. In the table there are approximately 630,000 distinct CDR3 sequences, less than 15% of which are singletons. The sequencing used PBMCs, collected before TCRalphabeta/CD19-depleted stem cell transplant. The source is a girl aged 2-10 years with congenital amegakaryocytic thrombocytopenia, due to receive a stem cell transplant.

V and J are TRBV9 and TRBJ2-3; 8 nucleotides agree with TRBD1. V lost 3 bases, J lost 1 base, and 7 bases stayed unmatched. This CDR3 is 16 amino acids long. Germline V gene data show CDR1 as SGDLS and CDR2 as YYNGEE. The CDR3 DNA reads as TGTGCCAGCAGCGGACCAGGGGGCATTGGCACAGATACGCAGTATTTT. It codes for CASSGPGGIGTDTQYF.

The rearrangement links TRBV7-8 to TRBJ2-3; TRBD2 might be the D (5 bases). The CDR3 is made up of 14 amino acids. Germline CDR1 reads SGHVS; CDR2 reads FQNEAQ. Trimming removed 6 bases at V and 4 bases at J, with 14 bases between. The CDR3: CASSLRGIADTQYF. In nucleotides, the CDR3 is TGTGCCAGCAGTTTACGGGGTATCGCAGATACGCAGTATTTT.

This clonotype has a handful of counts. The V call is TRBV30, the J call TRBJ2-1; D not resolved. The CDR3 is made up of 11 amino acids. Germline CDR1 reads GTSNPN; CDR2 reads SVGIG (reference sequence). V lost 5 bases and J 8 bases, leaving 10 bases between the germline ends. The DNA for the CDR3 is TGTGCCTGGGGGTTTGTGGATGAGCAGTTCTTC. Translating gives CAWGFVDEQFF. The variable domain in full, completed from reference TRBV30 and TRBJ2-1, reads SQTIHQWPATLVQPVGSPLSLECTVEGTSNPNLYWYRQAAGRGLQLLFYSVGIGQISSEVPQNLSASRPQDRQFILSSKKLLLSDSGFYLCAWGFVDEQFFGPGTRLTVL.

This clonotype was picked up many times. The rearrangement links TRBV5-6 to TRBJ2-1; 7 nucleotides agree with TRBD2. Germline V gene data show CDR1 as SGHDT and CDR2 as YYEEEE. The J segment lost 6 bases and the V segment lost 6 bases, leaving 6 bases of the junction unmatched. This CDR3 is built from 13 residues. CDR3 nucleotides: TGTGCCAGCACTAAGACTAGCAGCAATGAGCAGTTCTTC. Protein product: CASTKTSSNEQFF.

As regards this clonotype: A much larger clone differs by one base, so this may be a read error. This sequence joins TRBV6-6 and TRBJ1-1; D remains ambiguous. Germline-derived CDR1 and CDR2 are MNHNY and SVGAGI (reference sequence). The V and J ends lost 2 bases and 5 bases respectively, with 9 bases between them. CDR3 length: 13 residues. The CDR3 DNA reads TGTGCCAGCAGTTACCCCCGGGTGACTGAAGCTTTCTTT. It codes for CASSYPRVTEAFF.

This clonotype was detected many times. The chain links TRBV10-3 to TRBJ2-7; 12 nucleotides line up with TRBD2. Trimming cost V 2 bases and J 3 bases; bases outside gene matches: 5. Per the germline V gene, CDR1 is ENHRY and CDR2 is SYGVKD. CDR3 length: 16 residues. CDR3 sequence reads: CAISESLAGGVYEQYF. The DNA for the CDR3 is TGTGCCATCAGTGAGAGTCTAGCGGGAGGGGTCTACGAGCAGTACTTC.

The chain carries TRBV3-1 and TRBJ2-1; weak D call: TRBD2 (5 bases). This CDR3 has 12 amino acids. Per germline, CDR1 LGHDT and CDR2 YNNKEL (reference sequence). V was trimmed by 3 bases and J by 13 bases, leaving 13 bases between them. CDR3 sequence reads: CASSHRTPGQFF. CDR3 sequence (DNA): TGTGCCAGCAGCCACAGAACCCCGGGACAGTTCTTC.

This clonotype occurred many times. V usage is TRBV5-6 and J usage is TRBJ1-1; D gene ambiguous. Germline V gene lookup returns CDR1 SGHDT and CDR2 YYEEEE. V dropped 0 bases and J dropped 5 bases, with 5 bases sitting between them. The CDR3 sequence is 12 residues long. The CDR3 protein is CASSLALTEAFF. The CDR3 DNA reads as TGTGCCAGCAGCTTGGCCTTGACTGAAGCTTTCTTT.

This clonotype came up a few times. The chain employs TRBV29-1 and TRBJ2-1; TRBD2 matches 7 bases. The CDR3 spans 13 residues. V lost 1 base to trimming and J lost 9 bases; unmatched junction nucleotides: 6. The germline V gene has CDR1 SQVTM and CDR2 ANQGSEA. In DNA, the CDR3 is TGCAGCGTTGAAGGCCAGCGGGGAGGTGAGCAGTTCTTC. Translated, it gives CSVEGQRGGEQFF.

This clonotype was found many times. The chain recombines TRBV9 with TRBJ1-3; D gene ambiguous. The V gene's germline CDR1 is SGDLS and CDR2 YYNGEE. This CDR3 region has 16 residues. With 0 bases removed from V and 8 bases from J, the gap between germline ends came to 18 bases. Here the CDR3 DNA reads TGTGCCAGCAGCGTAGATGGCGCACGAAGAGCGGACACCATATATTTT. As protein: CASSVDGARRADTIYF.

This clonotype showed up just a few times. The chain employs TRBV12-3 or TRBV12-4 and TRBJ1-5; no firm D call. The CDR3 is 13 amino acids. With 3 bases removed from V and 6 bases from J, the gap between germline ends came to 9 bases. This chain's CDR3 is CASSFAALQPQHF. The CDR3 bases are TGTGCCAGCAGTTTCGCAGCCCTTCAGCCCCAGCATTTT.

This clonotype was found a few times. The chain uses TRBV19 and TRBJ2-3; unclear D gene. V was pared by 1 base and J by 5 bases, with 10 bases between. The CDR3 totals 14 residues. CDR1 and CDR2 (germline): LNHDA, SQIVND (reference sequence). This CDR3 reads CASSIAQVEDTQYF. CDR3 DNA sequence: TGTGCCAGTAGTATAGCCCAGGTTGAAGATACGCAGTATTTT.

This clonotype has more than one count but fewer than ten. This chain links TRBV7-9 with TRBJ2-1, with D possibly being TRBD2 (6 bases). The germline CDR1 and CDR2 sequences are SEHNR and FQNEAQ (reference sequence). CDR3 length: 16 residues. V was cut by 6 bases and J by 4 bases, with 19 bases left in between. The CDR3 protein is CASSWPGDSGYNEQFF. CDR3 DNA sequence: TGTGCCAGCAGTTGGCCGGGGGACTCTGGGTACAATGAGCAGTTCTTC.

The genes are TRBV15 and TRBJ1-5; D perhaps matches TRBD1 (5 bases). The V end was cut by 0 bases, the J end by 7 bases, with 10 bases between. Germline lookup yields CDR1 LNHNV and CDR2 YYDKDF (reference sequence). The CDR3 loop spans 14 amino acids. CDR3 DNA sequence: TGTGCCACCAGCAGAGATCGGGGGAGGCAGCCCCAGCATTTT. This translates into CATSRDRGRQPQHF.

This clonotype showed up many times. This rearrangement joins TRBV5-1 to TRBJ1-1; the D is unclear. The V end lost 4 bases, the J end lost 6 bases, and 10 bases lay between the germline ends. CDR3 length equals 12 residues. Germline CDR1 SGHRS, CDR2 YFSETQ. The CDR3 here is CASSMEGPEAFF. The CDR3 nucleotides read TGCGCCAGCAGCATGGAAGGGCCTGAAGCTTTCTTT.

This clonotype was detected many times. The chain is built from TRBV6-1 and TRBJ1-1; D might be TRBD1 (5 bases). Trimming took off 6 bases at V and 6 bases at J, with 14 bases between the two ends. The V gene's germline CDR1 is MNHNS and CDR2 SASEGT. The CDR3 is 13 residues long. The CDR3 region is CASRDGGLAEAFF. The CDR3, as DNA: TGTGCCAGCAGGGACGGGGGACTCGCTGAAGCTTTCTTT.

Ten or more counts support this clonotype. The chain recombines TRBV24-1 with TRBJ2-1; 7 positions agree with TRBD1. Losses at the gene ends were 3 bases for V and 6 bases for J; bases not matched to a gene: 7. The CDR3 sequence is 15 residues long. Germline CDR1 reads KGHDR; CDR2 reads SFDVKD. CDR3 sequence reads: CATSDPRDRFNEQFF. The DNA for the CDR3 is TGTGCCACCAGTGATCCCCGGGACAGATTCAATGAGCAGTTCTTC.

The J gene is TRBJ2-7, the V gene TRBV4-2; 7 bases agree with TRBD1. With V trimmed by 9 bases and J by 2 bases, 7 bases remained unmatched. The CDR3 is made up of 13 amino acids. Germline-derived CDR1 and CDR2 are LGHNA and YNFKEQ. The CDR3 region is CARSSGQPYEQYF. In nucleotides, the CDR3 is TGTGCCAGGAGCTCGGGACAGCCCTACGAGCAGTACTTC.

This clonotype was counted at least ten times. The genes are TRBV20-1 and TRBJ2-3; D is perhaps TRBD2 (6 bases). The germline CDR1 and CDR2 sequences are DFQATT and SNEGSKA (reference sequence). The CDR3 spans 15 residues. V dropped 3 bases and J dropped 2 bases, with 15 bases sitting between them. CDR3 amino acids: CSASRLARNTDTQYF. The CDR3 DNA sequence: TGCAGTGCTAGCCGGCTAGCGCGAAACACAGATACGCAGTATTTT.

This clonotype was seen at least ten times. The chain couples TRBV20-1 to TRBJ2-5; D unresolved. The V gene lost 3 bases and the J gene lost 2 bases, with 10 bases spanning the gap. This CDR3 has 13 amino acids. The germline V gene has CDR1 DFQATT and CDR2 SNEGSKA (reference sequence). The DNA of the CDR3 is TGCAGTGCTAGCCCCACACTACAAGAGACCCAGTACTTC. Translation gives CSASPTLQETQYF.

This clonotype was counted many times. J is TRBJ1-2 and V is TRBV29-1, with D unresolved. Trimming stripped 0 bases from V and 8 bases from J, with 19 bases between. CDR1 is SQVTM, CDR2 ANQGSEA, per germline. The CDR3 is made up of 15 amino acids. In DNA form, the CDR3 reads TGCAGCGTTGAAGATGCCGTCCTTACCCAGCGGGGCTACACCTTC. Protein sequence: CSVEDAVLTQRGYTF.

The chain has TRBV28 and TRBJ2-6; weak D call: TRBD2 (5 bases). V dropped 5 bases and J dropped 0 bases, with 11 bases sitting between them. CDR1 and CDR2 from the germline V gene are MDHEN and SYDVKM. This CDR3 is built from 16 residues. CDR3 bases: TGTGCCAGCAGTGGGTTTGGAGGCTCTGGGGCCAACGTCCTGACTTTC. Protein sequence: CASSGFGGSGANVLTF.

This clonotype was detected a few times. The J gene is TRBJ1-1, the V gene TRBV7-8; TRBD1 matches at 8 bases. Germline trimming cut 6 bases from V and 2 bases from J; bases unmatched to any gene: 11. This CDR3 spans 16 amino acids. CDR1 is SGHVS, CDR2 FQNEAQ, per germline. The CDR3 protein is CASSLMTTGVNTEAFF. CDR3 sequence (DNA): TGTGCCAGCAGTCTCATGACGACAGGGGTCAACACTGAAGCTTTCTTT.

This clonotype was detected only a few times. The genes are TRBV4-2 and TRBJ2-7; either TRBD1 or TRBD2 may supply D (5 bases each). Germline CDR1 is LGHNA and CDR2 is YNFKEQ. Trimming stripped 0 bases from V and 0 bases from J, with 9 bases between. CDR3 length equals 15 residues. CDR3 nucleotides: TGTGCCAGCAGCCAAGACGGGGCCAGCTCCTACGAGCAGTACTTC. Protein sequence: CASSQDGASSYEQYF.

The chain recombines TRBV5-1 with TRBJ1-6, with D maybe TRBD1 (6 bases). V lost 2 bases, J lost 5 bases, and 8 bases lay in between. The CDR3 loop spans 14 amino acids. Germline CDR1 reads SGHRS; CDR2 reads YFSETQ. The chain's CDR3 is CASSFDRHNSPLHF. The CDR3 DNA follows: TGCGCCAGCAGCTTTGACAGGCATAATTCACCCCTCCACTTT.

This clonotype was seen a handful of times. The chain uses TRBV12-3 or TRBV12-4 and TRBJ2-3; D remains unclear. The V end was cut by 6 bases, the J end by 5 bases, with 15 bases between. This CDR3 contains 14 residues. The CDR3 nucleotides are TGTGCCAGCAGCTACCTGAGCACTCAAGATACGCAGTATTTT. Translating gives CASSYLSTQDTQYF.